The source of this T cell receptor (beta chain) is a study of T cell repertoires in cytomegalovirus infection. Study-level information: Selected CMV epitopes included recently identified HLA-C-restricted ones as well as well-studied HLA-B-restricted ones. Public TCR beta signatures were indicative of both CMV infection and a matching HLA type.

TCRdb processed the reads anew with MiXCR; each CDR3 protein has one entry. The sample includes approximately 470,000 distinct CDR3 sequences, approximately 40% of them seen just once. Points on this clonotype: Its antigen is undetermined.

CDR1 and CDR2 from the germline V gene are WNHNN and SYGVQD (reference sequence). This CDR3 has 13 residues. V gave up 6 bases and J gave up 3 bases, with 12 bases separating them. Study-wide points: Cumulated frequencies of public TCR beta families served to identify carriers of CMV plus the relevant HLA. HLA-C-restricted CMV-specific TCR beta clonotypes were dominant in the ex vivo response.

The clonotype comes from a human donor in good health (CMV status not recorded). Some clones in this sample may be carry-over from other donors' samples. The chain joins TRBV10-1 to TRBJ2-7; D remains unclear. The specimen comprised cultured PBMCs, sampled from culture after CMV antigen stimulation. The CDR3 region has the DNA TGCGCCAGCAGCGGACGTGGGGTCTACGAGCAGTACTTC. It is translated as CASSGRGVYEQYF.